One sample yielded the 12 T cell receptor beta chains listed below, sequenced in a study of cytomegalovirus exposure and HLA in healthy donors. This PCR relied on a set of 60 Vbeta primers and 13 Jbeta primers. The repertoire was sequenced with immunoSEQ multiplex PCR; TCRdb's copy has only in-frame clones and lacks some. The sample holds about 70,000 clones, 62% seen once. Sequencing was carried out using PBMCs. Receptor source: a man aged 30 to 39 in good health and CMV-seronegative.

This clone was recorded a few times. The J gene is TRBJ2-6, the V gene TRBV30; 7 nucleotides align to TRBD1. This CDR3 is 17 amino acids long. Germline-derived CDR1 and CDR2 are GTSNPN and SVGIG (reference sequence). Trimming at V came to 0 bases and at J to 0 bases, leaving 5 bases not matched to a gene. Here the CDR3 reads CAWSVEGAGSGANVLTF. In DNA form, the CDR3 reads TGTGCCTGGAGTGTAGAGGGGGCCGGCTCTGGGGCCAACGTCCTGACTTTC.

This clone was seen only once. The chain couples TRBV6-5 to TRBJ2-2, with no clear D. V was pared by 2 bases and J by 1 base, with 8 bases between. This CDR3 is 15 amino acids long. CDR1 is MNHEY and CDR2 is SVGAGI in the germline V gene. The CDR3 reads CASSYVGLNTGELFF. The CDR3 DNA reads TGTGCCAGCAGTTACGTCGGGTTGAACACCGGGGAGCTGTTTTTT.

Here the CDR3 reads CASSSIPDSRLNYGYTF. CDR3 coding DNA: TGTGCCAGCAGCTCCATCCCGGACAGCAGACTTAACTATGGCTACACCTTC. The rearrangement joins TRBV7-9 to TRBJ1-2, with D perhaps TRBD1 (6 bases). The CDR3 is 17 residues long. Germline assignment: CDR1 SEHNR and CDR2 FQNEAQ (reference sequence). The V end was cut by 4 bases, the J end by 1 base, with 19 bases between.

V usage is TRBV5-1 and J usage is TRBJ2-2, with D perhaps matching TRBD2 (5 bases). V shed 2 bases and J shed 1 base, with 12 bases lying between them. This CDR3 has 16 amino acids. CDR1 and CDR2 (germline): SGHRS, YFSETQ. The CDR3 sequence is CASSLELVVNTGELFF. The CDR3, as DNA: TGCGCCAGCAGCTTAGAACTAGTCGTGAACACCGGGGAGCTGTTTTTT.

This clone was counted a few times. The CDR3 DNA reads TGCGCCAGCAAGGGGGGGCTAGCGGGCGATACGCAGTATTTT. The encoded protein is CASKGGLAGDTQYF. This chain links TRBV4-1 with TRBJ2-3; 8 bases are shared with TRBD2. The CDR3 has 14 amino acids. The V gene end was trimmed by 7 bases and the J gene end by 6 bases; junction bases not matched to a gene: 9. In germline, CDR1 is MGHRA, CDR2 YSYEKL.

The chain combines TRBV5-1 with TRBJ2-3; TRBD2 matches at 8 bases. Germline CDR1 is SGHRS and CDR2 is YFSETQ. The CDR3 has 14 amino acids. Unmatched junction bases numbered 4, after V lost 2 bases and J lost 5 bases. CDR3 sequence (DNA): TGCGCCAGCAGCTTTGCGGGGGGTCAAGATACGCAGTATTTT. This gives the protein CASSFAGGQDTQYF.

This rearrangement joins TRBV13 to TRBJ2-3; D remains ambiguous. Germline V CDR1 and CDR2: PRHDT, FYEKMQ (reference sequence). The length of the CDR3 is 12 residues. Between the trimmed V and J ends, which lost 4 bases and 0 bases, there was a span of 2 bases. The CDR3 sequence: CASSSSTDTQYF. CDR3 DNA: TGTGCCAGCAGCTCTAGCACAGATACGCAGTATTTT.

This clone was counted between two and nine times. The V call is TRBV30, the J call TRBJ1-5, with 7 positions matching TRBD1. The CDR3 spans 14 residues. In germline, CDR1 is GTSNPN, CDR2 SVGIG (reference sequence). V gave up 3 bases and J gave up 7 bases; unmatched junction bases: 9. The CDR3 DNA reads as TGTGCCTGGAGCTCGACAGGGTTCAGGCAGCCCCAGCATTTT. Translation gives CAWSSTGFRQPQHF.

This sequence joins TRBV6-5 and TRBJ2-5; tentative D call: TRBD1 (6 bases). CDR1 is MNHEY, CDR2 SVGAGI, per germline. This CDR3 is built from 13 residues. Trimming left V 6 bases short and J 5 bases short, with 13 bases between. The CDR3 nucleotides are TGTGCCAGCAGAAGGGCCCAGGGGGAGACCCAGTACTTC. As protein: CASRRAQGETQYF.

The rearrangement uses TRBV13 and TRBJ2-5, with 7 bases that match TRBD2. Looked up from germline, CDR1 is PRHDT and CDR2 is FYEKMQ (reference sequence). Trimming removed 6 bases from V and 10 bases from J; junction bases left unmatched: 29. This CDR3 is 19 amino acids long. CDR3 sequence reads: CASRIRASGKQETRKIQYF. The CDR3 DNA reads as TGTGCCAGCAGGATTAGGGCTAGCGGAAAACAAGAGACCCGCAAGATCCAGTACTTC.

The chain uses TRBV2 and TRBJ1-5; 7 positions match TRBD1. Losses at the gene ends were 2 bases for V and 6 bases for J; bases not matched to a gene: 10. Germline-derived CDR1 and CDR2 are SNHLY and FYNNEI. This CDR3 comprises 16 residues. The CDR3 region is CASSERTGRLGQPQHF. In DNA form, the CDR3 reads TGTGCCAGCAGTGAAAGGACAGGCCGTCTGGGTCAGCCCCAGCATTTT. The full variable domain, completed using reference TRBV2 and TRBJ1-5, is EPEVTQTPSHQVTQMGQEVILRCVPISNHLYFYWYRQILGQKVEFLVSFYNNEISEKSEIFDDQFSVERPDGSNFTLKIRSTKLEDSAMYFCASSERTGRLGQPQHFGDGTRLSIL.

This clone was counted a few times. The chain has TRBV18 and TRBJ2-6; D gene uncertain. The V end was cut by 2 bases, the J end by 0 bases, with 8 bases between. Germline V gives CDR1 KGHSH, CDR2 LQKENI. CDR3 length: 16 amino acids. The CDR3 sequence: CASSPGQASGANVLTF. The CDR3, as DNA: TGTGCCAGCTCACCAGGGCAGGCCTCTGGGGCCAACGTCCTGACTTTC.